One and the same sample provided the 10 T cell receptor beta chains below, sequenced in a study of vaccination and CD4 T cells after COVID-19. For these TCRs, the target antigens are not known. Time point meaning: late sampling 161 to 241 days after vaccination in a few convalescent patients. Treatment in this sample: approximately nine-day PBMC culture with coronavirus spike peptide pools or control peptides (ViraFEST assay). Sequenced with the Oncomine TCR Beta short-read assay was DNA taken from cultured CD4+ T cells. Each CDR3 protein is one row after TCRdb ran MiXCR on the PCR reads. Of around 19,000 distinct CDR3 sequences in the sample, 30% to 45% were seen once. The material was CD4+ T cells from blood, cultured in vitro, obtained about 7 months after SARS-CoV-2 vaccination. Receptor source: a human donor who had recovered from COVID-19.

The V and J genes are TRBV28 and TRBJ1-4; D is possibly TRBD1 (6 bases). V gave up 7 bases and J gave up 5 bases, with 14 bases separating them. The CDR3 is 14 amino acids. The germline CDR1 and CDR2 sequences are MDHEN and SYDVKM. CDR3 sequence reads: CASTSQDSNEKLFF. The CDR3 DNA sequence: TGTGCCAGCACCTCACAGGACAGCAATGAAAAACTGTTTTTT.

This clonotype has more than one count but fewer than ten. The CDR3 DNA reads TGTGCCAGCAGCTACGGGACAGGCCCAATAGCCCAGTACTTC. Translated: CASSYGTGPIAQYF. This chain uses TRBV7-6 with TRBJ2-7; 8 nucleotides agree with TRBD1. Germline assignment: CDR1 SGHVS and CDR2 FNYEAQ. The trim removed 4 bases at V and 10 bases at J, leaving 12 bases unmatched. The CDR3 spans 14 residues. Drawing the rest from reference TRBV7-6 and TRBJ2-7, the complete variable domain is GAGVSQSPRYKVTKRGQDVALRCDPISGHVSLYWYRQALGQGPEFLTYFNYEAQQDKSGLPNDRFSAERPEGSISTLTIQRTEQRDSAMYRCASSYGTGPIAQYFGPGTRLTVT.

The CDR3 spells CASSDDSNNEQFF. The CDR3 bases are TGTGCCAGCAGTGACGACTCAAACAATGAGCAGTTCTTC. V and J are TRBV6-4 and TRBJ2-1; D gene unclear. The CDR3 extends over 13 amino acids. Trimming left V 2 bases short and J 5 bases short, with 7 bases between. Germline CDR1 reads MRHNA; CDR2 reads SNTAGT.

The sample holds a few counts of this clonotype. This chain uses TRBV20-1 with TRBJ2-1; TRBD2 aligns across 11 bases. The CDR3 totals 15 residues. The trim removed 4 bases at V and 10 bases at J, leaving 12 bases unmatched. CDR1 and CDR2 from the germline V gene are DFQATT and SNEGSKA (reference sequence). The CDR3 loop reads CSANPGSGRAGEQFF. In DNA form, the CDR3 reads TGCAGTGCTAACCCTGGTAGCGGGAGGGCCGGGGAGCAGTTCTTC.

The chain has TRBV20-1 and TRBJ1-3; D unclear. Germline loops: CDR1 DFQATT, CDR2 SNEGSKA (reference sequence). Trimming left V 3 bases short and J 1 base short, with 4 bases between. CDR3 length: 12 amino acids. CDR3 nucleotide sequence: TGCAGTGCTAGCTTATCTGGAAACACCATATATTTT. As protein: CSASLSGNTIYF.

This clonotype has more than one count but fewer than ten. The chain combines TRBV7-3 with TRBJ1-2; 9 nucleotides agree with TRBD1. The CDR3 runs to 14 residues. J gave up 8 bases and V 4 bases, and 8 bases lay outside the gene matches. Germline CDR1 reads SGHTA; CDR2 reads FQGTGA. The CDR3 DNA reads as TGTGCCAGCAGCTCCTCCGGGACAGGGCGAGGCTACACCTTC. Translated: CASSSSGTGRGYTF.

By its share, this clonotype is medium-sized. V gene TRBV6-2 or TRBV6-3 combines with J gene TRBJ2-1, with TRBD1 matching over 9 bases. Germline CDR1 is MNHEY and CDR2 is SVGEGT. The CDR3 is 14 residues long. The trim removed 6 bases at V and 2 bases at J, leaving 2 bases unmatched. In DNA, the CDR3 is TGTGCCAGCAGGGACAGGGGCACCTACAATGAGCAGTTCTTC. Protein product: CASRDRGTYNEQFF.

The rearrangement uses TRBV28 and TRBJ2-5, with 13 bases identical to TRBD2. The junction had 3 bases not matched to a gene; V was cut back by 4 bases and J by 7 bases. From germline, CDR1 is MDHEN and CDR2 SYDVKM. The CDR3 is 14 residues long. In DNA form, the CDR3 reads TGTGCCAGCAGTTCAAGACTAGCGGGGGGGACCCAGTACTTC. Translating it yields CASSSRLAGGTQYF.

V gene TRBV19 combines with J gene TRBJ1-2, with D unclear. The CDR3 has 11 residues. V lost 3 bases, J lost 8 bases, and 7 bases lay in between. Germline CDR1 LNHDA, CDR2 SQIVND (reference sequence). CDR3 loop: CASSISEGYTF. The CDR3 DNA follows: TGTGCCAGTAGTATCTCGGAGGGCTACACCTTC.

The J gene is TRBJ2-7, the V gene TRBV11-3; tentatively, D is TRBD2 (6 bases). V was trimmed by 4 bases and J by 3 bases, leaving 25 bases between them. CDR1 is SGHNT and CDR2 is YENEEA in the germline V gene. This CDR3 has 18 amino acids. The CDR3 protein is CASSSAGGAGLPHYEQYF. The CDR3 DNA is TGTGCCAGCAGCTCGGCCGGCGGAGCGGGTCTACCACACTACGAGCAGTACTTC.